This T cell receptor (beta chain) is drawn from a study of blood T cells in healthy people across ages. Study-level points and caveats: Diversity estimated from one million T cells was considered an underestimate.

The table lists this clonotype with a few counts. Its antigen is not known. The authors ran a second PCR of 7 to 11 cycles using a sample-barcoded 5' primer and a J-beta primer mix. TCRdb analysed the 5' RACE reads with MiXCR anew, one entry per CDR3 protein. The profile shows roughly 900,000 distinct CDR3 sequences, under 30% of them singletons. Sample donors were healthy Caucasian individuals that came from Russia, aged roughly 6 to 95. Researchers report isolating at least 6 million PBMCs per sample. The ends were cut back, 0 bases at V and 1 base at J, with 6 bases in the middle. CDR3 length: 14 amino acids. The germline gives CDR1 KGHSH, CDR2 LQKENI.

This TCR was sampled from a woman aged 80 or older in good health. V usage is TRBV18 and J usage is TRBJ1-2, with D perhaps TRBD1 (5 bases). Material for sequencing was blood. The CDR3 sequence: CASSPPTDNYGYTF. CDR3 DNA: TGTGCCAGCTCACCACCGACAGATAACTATGGCTACACCTTC.